Listed below are T cell receptor beta chains from one sample, sequenced in a study of CD8 T cells in Susac syndrome. TCRdb called the immunoSEQ multiplex PCR reads again in MiXCR, with one record for every CDR3 protein. The sample holds 55,000 to 85,000 distinct CDR3 sequences, 96% seen once. The specimen was CD4+ T cells from PBMCs. Every receptor here comes from a human donor with multiple sclerosis. Both conserved end residues are part of each CDR3. Fields, in order: clone size, CDR3 length, J gene, V gene, CDR3 protein. Size is omitted from some rows. Given values are once, few, many or a class for expanded clones.

>NA|16|TRBJ1-5|TRBV27
CASSFTTGNGNQPQHF
>NA|17|TRBJ1-1|TRBV12-3/TRBV12-4
CASRPDSYRGRNTEAFF
>few|14|TRBJ2-5|TRBV7-9
CASSAPDREETQYF
>NA|17|TRBJ1-2|TRBV11-2
CASSTPGRRSATYGYTF
>once|16|TRBJ2-5|TRBV27
CASSLSRGQGGETQYF
>NA|14|TRBJ2-6|TRBV20-1
CSASQGGGANVLTF
>NA|14|TRBJ2-5|TRBV4-3
CASSQGGGRETQYF
>NA|15|TRBJ2-5|TRBV3-1
CASSQMRDSQETQYF
>NA|14|TRBJ1-1|TRBV12-3/TRBV12-4
CASRLGQGNTEAFF
>NA|13|TRBJ1-2|TRBV20-1
CSASRQGIYGYTF
>once|14|TRBJ1-6|TRBV27
CASNPGHNNSPLHF
>NA|14|TRBJ2-1|TRBV24-1
CATSAGTGVSEQFF
>once|14|TRBJ2-3|TRBV12-3/TRBV12-4
CASSLLTGTDTQYF
>NA|16|TRBJ2-3|TRBV19
CASSFPGQGAGDTQYF
>NA|15|TRBJ1-1|TRBV18
CASSPRGGQNTEAFF
>NA|15|TRBJ2-3|TRBV12-3/TRBV12-4
CASSLSVRNTDTQYF
>NA|14|TRBJ2-7|TRBV3-1
CASSQGVSSYEQYF
>NA|16|TRBJ2-4|TRBV5-6
CASSLGQGAAKNIQYF
>NA|11|TRBJ2-3|TRBV28
CASSLADTQYF
>NA|12|TRBJ2-5|TRBV29-1
CSVEGGGETQYF
>NA|16|TRBJ2-5|TRBV12-3/TRBV12-4
CASSRFGQGAGETQYF
>NA|11|TRBJ2-1|TRBV3-1
CASSHNNEQFF
>NA|13|TRBJ1-6|TRBV6-5
CASSYSRYSPLHF
>NA|15|TRBJ2-1|TRBV7-2
CASSLRIAGAAEQFF
>NA|13|TRBJ2-5|TRBV20-1
CSAERAGSETQYF
>NA|15|TRBJ2-7|TRBV20-1
CSARSSSGGAYEQYF
>NA|12|TRBJ1-6|TRBV7-9
CASSQTNSPLHF
>NA|14|TRBJ1-1|TRBV3-1
CASSQDGANTEAFF
>NA|13|TRBJ1-5|TRBV3-1
CASSQDRVGPQHF
>NA|13|TRBJ2-7|TRBV3-1
CASSQDRYGEQYF
>NA|14|TRBJ2-7|TRBV7-8
CASSSRDTSYEQYF
>NA|14|TRBJ2-5|TRBV7-9
CASSSQGVQETQYF
>NA|15|TRBJ1-4|TRBV12-3/TRBV12-4
CASSGMGGNGEKLFF
>once|13|TRBJ1-5|TRBV12-3/TRBV12-4
CASGTGLNQPQHF
>NA|13|TRBJ2-1|TRBV5-1
CASSLPSNNEQFF
>NA|14|TRBJ2-5|TRBV5-6
CASSIRSYQETQYF